The next 18 T cell receptor beta chains were all read from a single sample in a study of blood T cell repertoires in COVID-19. Method: immunoSEQ multiplex PCR; TCRdb's copy keeps in-frame clones and lacks some. Here the sample spans about 200,000 clones, around 85% being singletons. Sequenced sample: peripheral blood. The receptors were gathered from a human donor with active or convalescent COVID-19. The donor label of this sample is uncertain.

The chain links TRBV27 to TRBJ1-2, with TRBD1 as a possible D gene (5 bases). Trimming removed 6 bases from V and 8 bases from J, with 19 bases in between. Germline V gene data show CDR1 as MNHEY and CDR2 as SMNVEV (reference sequence). The CDR3 covers 14 residues. The CDR3 loop is CASRAAGESSGYTF. CDR3 bases: TGTGCCAGCAGGGCTGCGGGGGAATCAAGCGGCTACACCTTC.

The CDR3 protein is CASRPQSGELFF. CDR3 in DNA: TGTGCCAGCAGGCCCCAGTCCGGGGAGCTGTTTTTT. The V call is TRBV27, the J call TRBJ2-2; D is unclear. Trimming cost V 6 bases and J 6 bases, with 8 bases left between them. CDR1 is MNHEY, CDR2 SMNVEV, per germline (reference sequence). The length of the CDR3 is 12 residues.

DNA of the CDR3: TGTGCCAGCATGCCAGACTACAATGAGCAGTTCTTC. This translates into CASMPDYNEQFF. This chain links TRBV2 with TRBJ2-1; D ambiguous. This CDR3 spans 12 amino acids. CDR1 and CDR2 from the germline V gene are SNHLY and FYNNEI. V gave up 7 bases and J gave up 3 bases, with 7 bases separating them.

The rearrangement uses TRBV5-8 and TRBJ2-1; tentative D call: TRBD2 (6 bases). The CDR3 is 15 amino acids. Trimming removed 6 bases from V and 3 bases from J, with 16 bases in between. CDR1 and CDR2 (germline): SGHTS, YDEGEE. Here the CDR3 reads CASIPKRVIYNEQFF. The CDR3 DNA reads TGTGCCAGCATACCAAAGCGGGTTATCTACAATGAGCAGTTCTTC. The whole variable domain, remainder taken from reference TRBV5-8 and TRBJ2-1, is EAGVTQSPTHLIKTRGQQATLRCSPISGHTSVYWYQQALGLGLQFLLWYDEGEERNRGNFPPRFSGRQFPNYSSELNVNALELEDSALYLCASIPKRVIYNEQFFGPGTRLTVL.

The chain is built from TRBV7-6 and TRBJ2-2; D is ambiguous. Germline values: CDR1 SGHVS, CDR2 FNYEAQ. The ends were cut back, 3 bases at V and 1 base at J, with 9 bases in the middle. The CDR3 consists of 15 residues. The DNA for the CDR3 is TGTGCCAGCAGCTTGACTGCCATGAACACCGGGGAGCTGTTTTTT. Protein: CASSLTAMNTGELFF.

This chain links TRBV4-1 with TRBJ2-7, with a tentative D call TRBD1 (6 bases). The CDR3 length is 15 residues. Trimming stripped 1 base from V and 0 bases from J, with 10 bases between. Germline CDR1 MGHRA, CDR2 YSYEKL. The chain's CDR3 is CASSQGEDSSYEQYF. The CDR3 nucleotides read TGCGCCAGCAGCCAAGGAGAGGACAGCTCCTACGAGCAGTACTTC.

To note about this clone: The sample holds other DNA sequences that translate to the same CDR3. This chain uses TRBV5-1 with TRBJ2-1, with D possibly matching TRBD2 (7 bases). This CDR3 has 15 residues. Germline lookup yields CDR1 SGHRS and CDR2 YFSETQ. The V gene lost 0 bases and the J gene lost 4 bases, with 11 bases spanning the gap. CDR3 in amino acids: CASSLVAGAYNEQFF. CDR3 nucleotides: TGCGCCAGCAGCTTGGTTGCGGGGGCTTACAATGAGCAGTTCTTC.

V gene TRBV11-3 combines with J gene TRBJ2-5; TRBD2 is a possible D gene (7 bases). From germline, CDR1 is SGHNT and CDR2 YENEEA. The CDR3 spans 14 residues. The V end was cut by 5 bases, the J end by 3 bases, with 13 bases between. CDR3 DNA sequence: TGTGCCAGCAGCCAACCGGGGGGCAAAGAGACCCAGTACTTC. Its protein is CASSQPGGKETQYF.

This clone has just one count. CDR3 in DNA: TGTGCCAGCAGCTCAGGACAGGGATGGAGAGAACTGTTTTTT. Its protein is CASSSGQGWRELFF. The chain uses TRBV7-2 and TRBJ1-4; 8 bases align to TRBD1. CDR1 and CDR2 from the germline V gene are SGHTA and FQGNSA. The CDR3 loop spans 14 amino acids. V lost 4 bases and J lost 12; bases outside the gene matches: 10. The whole variable domain, filled in from reference TRBV7-2 and TRBJ1-4, reads GAGVSQSPSNKVTEKGKDVELRCDPISGHTALYWYRQSLGQGLEFLIYFQGNSAPDKSGLPSDRFSAERTGGSVSTLTIQRTQQEDSAVYLCASSSGQGWRELFFGSGTQLSVL.

The DNA for the CDR3 is TGCGCCAGCAGCCAAGGACCAGGGATAGCGGGAAACACCCCCGGGGAGCTGTTTTTT. Residues: CASSQGPGIAGNTPGELFF. The genes are TRBV4-1 and TRBJ2-2; 8 positions match TRBD2. The CDR3 sequence is 19 residues long. The V and J ends lost 1 base and 6 bases, in that order; junction bases with no gene match: 16. CDR1 MGHRA and CDR2 YSYEKL come from the germline V gene.

The gene calls are TRBV9 and TRBJ2-3; 12 positions match TRBD1. Trimming took 5 bases from V and 2 from J; bases not matched to a gene: 12. CDR1 SGDLS and CDR2 YYNGEE come from the germline V gene. The CDR3 sequence is 18 residues long. CDR3 region: CASSGRDRGRLATDTQYF. In nucleotides, the CDR3 is TGTGCCAGCAGTGGCCGGGACAGGGGGCGGCTAGCCACAGATACGCAGTATTTT. Supplemented by reference TRBV9 and TRBJ2-3, the full variable domain reads DSGVTQTPKHLITATGQRVTLRCSPRSGDLSVYWYQQSLDQGLQFLIQYYNGEERAKGNILERFSAQQFPDLHSELNLSSLELGDSALYFCASSGRDRGRLATDTQYFGPGTRLTVL.

The V call is TRBV7-6, the J call TRBJ2-1; 12 bases fit TRBD2. CDR1 is SGHVS, CDR2 FNYEAQ, per germline. The CDR3 length is 18 residues. The V and J ends lost 1 base and 0 bases, in that order; junction bases with no gene match: 4. CDR3 residues: CASSLGLAGASSYNEQFF. The DNA of the CDR3 is TGTGCCAGCAGCTTAGGACTAGCGGGAGCCAGCTCCTACAATGAGCAGTTCTTC.

The chain employs TRBV28 and TRBJ1-3; unclear D gene. V gave up 1 base and J gave up 4 bases, with 8 bases separating them. The CDR3 length is 14 residues. From germline, CDR1 is MDHEN and CDR2 SYDVKM. Here the CDR3 DNA reads TGTGCCAGCAGTTTATCTAGGAGGGGAAACACCATATATTTT. Translation: CASSLSRRGNTIYF.

The chain employs TRBV18 and TRBJ1-2; D perhaps matches TRBD1 (6 bases). The V gene's germline CDR1 is KGHSH and CDR2 LQKENI. Trimming pared 7 bases from V and 0 bases from J, leaving 12 bases between. CDR3 length: 14 residues. The CDR3 DNA sequence: TGTGCCAGCTTCGAAGGGACAACTAACTATGGCTACACCTTC. Encoded protein: CASFEGTTNYGYTF.

The rearrangement joins TRBV9 to TRBJ2-7, with 9 bases that match TRBD2. V gave up 2 bases and J gave up 0 bases; unmatched junction bases: 3. This CDR3 has 15 amino acids. Germline CDR1 reads SGDLS; CDR2 reads YYNGEE. This chain's CDR3 is CASSVSGGSSYEQYF. DNA for the CDR3: TGTGCCAGCAGCGTTAGCGGGGGCTCCTCCTACGAGCAGTACTTC.

The chain carries TRBV18 and TRBJ2-3; the D gene is possibly TRBD1 (6 bases). V shed 3 bases and J shed 1 base, with 14 bases lying between them. CDR3 length equals 16 residues. Germline lookup yields CDR1 KGHSH and CDR2 LQKENI. This CDR3 is CASSPVQGGGTDTQYF. The CDR3 nucleotides are TGTGCCAGCTCACCTGTACAGGGTGGGGGCACAGATACGCAGTATTTT.

The chain links TRBV24-1 to TRBJ2-5; D may be TRBD1 (5 bases). This CDR3 contains 15 residues. V gave up 1 base and J gave up 4 bases, with 12 bases separating them. Germline V gene sequence: CDR1 KGHDR, CDR2 SFDVKD. The CDR3 DNA sequence: TGTGCCACCAGTGATTTCGGAAAGACAGTAGAGACCCAGTACTTC. Translating gives CATSDFGKTVETQYF.

The rearrangement links TRBV29-1 to TRBJ1-5, with 7 bases identical to TRBD1. This CDR3 has 14 residues. V was clipped by 6 bases and J by 0 bases; unmatched bases: 5. Germline lookup yields CDR1 SQVTM and CDR2 ANQGSEA. CDR3 sequence (DNA): TGCAGCGTGGGGACAGCTTCTAGCAATCAGCCCCAGCATTTT. As protein: CSVGTASSNQPQHF.